These 18 T cell receptor beta chains were all obtained from the same sample, sequenced in a study of T cell responses to AZD1222 COVID-19 vaccine. Generated by immunoSEQ multiplex PCR, the TCRdb table keeps only in-frame clones and is missing some. This repertoire shows about 69,000 clones, roughly 85% found once; its top ten account for approximately 25%. The sample consisted of peripheral blood, taken 28 days after the second AZD1222 dose. All receptors derive from an adult who received the AZD1222 COVID-19 vaccine.

The chain is built from TRBV4-1 and TRBJ1-1; 10 bases agree with TRBD1. The germline V gene encodes CDR1 MGHRA and CDR2 YSYEKL. The CDR3 length is 13 residues. Trimming removed 4 bases from V and 5 bases from J; junction bases left unmatched: 1. The CDR3 bases are TGCGCCAGCAGCCTGGGACAGGGGACTGAAGCTTTCTTT. Translation gives CASSLGQGTEAFF.

This chain uses TRBV27 with TRBJ1-5; D gene uncertain. Trimming removed 5 bases at V and 3 bases at J, with 2 bases between. This CDR3 region has 11 residues. Per the germline V gene, CDR1 is MNHEY and CDR2 is SMNVEV (reference sequence). The CDR3 sequence is CASSHNQPQHF. The CDR3 DNA reads TGTGCCAGCAGTCACAATCAGCCCCAGCATTTT.

The chain couples TRBV6-6 to TRBJ2-2, with D possibly being TRBD2 (8 bases). This CDR3 has 15 residues. Germline V gene lookup returns CDR1 MNHNY and CDR2 SVGAGI (reference sequence). V shed 6 bases and J shed 10 bases, with 21 bases lying between them. CDR3 DNA sequence: TGTGCCAGCAGCCCGGACAGGAGTAGCGGGGAGGAGCTGTTTTTT. This translates into CASSPDRSSGEELFF.

The chain combines TRBV5-1 with TRBJ2-3, with D possibly matching TRBD2 (6 bases). Trimming shortened V by 4 bases and J by 3 bases, and 21 bases separated the two germline ends. CDR1 and CDR2 from the germline V gene are SGHRS and YFSETQ. The length of the CDR3 is 17 residues. The CDR3 DNA reads as TGCGCCAGCAGCCCGTTGGGGGGTAGGACGCGGACAGATACGCAGTATTTT. Protein sequence: CASSPLGGRTRTDTQYF.

This chain joins TRBV7-2 and TRBJ2-7, with 7 positions matching TRBD2. With 6 bases clipped from V and 1 base from J, the junction kept 9 bases outside the gene matches. This CDR3 is built from 15 residues. Germline CDR1 and CDR2: SGHTA and FQGNSA. The CDR3 DNA is TGTGCCAGCAGACTTAGCCTAGCGGATTCCTACGAGCAGTACTTC. Protein sequence: CASRLSLADSYEQYF.

The chain links TRBV10-1 to TRBJ2-3; TRBD2 matches 9 bases. The V gene's germline CDR1 is WNHNN and CDR2 SYGVQD (reference sequence). With 6 bases clipped from V and 2 bases from J, the junction kept 3 bases outside the gene matches. The CDR3 length is 14 residues. This CDR3 reads CASRASGNTDTQYF. In DNA, the CDR3 is TGCGCCAGCAGAGCTAGCGGGAACACAGATACGCAGTATTTT.

This chain joins TRBV20-1 and TRBJ2-1, with no clear D. Germline V gene lookup returns CDR1 DFQATT and CDR2 SNEGSKA (reference sequence). This CDR3 has 11 residues. The germline V and J ends were trimmed by 5 bases and 5 bases, with 7 bases remaining between them. CDR3 bases: TGCAGTGCTGCTGGGGACAATGAGCAGTTCTTC. It specifies CSAAGDNEQFF.

The chain is built from TRBV5-4 and TRBJ1-1; 9 bases map to TRBD1. V trimming: 3 bases; J trimming: 1 base; junction bases outside the gene matches: 4. Germline V gene data show CDR1 as SGHNT and CDR2 as YYREEE (reference sequence). CDR3 length equals 15 residues. CDR3 region: CASSSPGQGNTEAFF. The CDR3, as DNA: TGTGCCAGCAGCTCGCCGGGACAGGGGAACACTGAAGCTTTCTTT. Filled out from reference TRBV5-4 and TRBJ1-1, the complete variable domain reads ETGVTQSPTHLIKTRGQQVTLRCSSQSGHNTVSWYQQALGQGPQFIFQYYREEENGRGNFPPRFSGLQFPNYSSELNVNALELDDSALYLCASSSPGQGNTEAFFGQGTRLTVV.

J is TRBJ1-4 and V is TRBV10-3; D call uncertain. Germline CDR1 and CDR2: ENHRY and SYGVKD. There are 16 residues in the CDR3. With 3 bases removed from V and 1 base from J, the gap between germline ends came to 12 bases. CDR3 protein: CAISEYLVGTNEKLFF. DNA for the CDR3: TGTGCCATCAGTGAATATTTGGTAGGAACTAATGAAAAACTGTTTTTT.

This chain links TRBV7-8 with TRBJ1-1; D unclear. Germline-derived CDR1 and CDR2 are SGHVS and FQNEAQ. V was cut by 0 bases and J by 5 bases, with 10 bases left in between. The CDR3 is 14 amino acids. The CDR3 reads CASSLAWLGTEAFF. In DNA form, the CDR3 reads TGTGCCAGCAGCTTAGCGTGGTTGGGTACTGAAGCTTTCTTT.

CDR3 DNA sequence: TGTGCCAGCTTCAGGGCCTCATCCAACACTGAAGCTTTCTTT. Its translation is CASFRASSNTEAFF. The rearrangement uses TRBV2 and TRBJ1-1; D may be TRBD1 (5 bases). With 8 bases removed from V and 2 bases from J, the gap between germline ends came to 15 bases. This CDR3 is built from 14 residues. Germline CDR1 and CDR2: SNHLY and FYNNEI.

V gene TRBV13 combines with J gene TRBJ1-5, with a weak D call TRBD1 (6 bases). V lost 5 bases to trimming and J lost 6 bases, with 14 bases between them. CDR1 PRHDT and CDR2 FYEKMQ come from the germline V gene (reference sequence). The CDR3 has 14 amino acids. CDR3 sequence (DNA): TGTGCCAGCAGCCGCAGGGGTCTCGGTCAGCCCCAGCATTTT. Translating it yields CASSRRGLGQPQHF.

This sequence joins TRBV6-4 and TRBJ1-1; D gene ambiguous. V dropped 0 bases and J dropped 0 bases, with 8 bases sitting between them. This CDR3 spans 15 amino acids. Germline CDR1 MRHNA, CDR2 SNTAGT. CDR3 sequence: CASSDSSELNTEAFF. The CDR3 DNA sequence: TGTGCCAGCAGTGACTCATCAGAATTGAACACTGAAGCTTTCTTT.

The rearrangement joins TRBV28 to TRBJ1-3; D unresolved. The germline V and J ends were trimmed by 4 bases and 4 bases, with 14 bases remaining between them. CDR3 length equals 15 residues. Germline V gives CDR1 MDHEN, CDR2 SYDVKM. This CDR3 is CASSSAKITGNTIYF. The CDR3 DNA is TGTGCCAGCAGTTCTGCTAAAATAACCGGAAACACCATATATTTT.

V is TRBV15 and J is TRBJ2-7; D unresolved. The CDR3 consists of 14 residues. The germline V and J ends were trimmed by 3 bases and 0 bases, with 9 bases remaining between them. Germline V lookup: CDR1 LNHNV, CDR2 YYDKDF (reference sequence). This chain's CDR3 is CATSRGVPSYEQYF. In nucleotides, the CDR3 is TGTGCCACCAGCAGGGGCGTCCCCTCCTACGAGCAGTACTTC.

About this clone: The sample holds other DNA sequences that translate to the same CDR3. The chain carries TRBV7-9 and TRBJ2-2; D is ambiguous. Germline V gene sequence: CDR1 SEHNR, CDR2 FQNEAQ (reference sequence). This CDR3 has 15 amino acids. Trimming shortened V by 5 bases and J by 0 bases, and 10 bases separated the two germline ends. CDR3 loop: CASSLIPSNTGELFF. The CDR3 bases are TGTGCCAGCAGCCTTATCCCATCGAACACCGGGGAGCTGTTTTTT.

The genes are TRBV5-4 and TRBJ2-5, with D unclear. This CDR3 has 15 residues. V gave up 4 bases and J gave up 2 bases, with 15 bases separating them. Germline values: CDR1 SGHNT, CDR2 YYREEE (reference sequence). The CDR3 loop reads CASSPKETLQETQYF. CDR3 bases: TGTGCCAGCAGCCCCAAAGAAACGCTACAAGAGACCCAGTACTTC.

This clone was observed once. The J gene is TRBJ1-1, the V gene TRBV19, with D uncertain. Trimming removed 7 bases from V and 6 bases from J, with 18 bases in between. Germline V gives CDR1 LNHDA, CDR2 SQIVND (reference sequence). The CDR3 has 14 amino acids. This CDR3 is CASTRDFPEAEAFF. CDR3 nucleotide sequence: TGTGCCAGTACCCGAGATTTCCCGGAGGCTGAAGCTTTCTTT.